The 25 T cell receptor beta chains given below trace back to one sample, sequenced in a study of blood T cell repertoires in COVID-19. Profiled with immunoSEQ multiplex PCR; TCRdb holds only in-frame clones, not every one. This table has 250,000 to 300,000 clones, 75% to 90% appearing once. The sequenced material came from peripheral blood. The receptors were sampled from a woman aged 40 to 49 who had recovered from COVID-19.

The chain uses TRBV28 and TRBJ1-4, with D possibly TRBD1 on 5 matching bases. The V end lost 4 bases, the J end lost 2 bases, and 11 bases lay between the germline ends. Germline V gene sequence: CDR1 MDHEN, CDR2 SYDVKM. The CDR3 spans 15 residues. Here the CDR3 DNA reads TGTGCCAGCAGTTCAGGGATAGGGACTAATGAAAAACTGTTTTTT. Translated, it gives CASSSGIGTNEKLFF.

Points on this clone: Other DNA sequences within the sample encode an identical CDR3. The chain's CDR3 is CASSEGQGSTDTQYF. The CDR3, as DNA: TGTGCCAGCAGTGAAGGACAGGGGAGCACAGATACGCAGTATTTT. This rearrangement joins TRBV2 to TRBJ2-3; 8 bases fit TRBD1. Trimming removed 1 base from V and 0 bases from J; junction bases left unmatched: 0. There are 15 residues in the CDR3. Germline CDR1 SNHLY, CDR2 FYNNEI. The full variable domain, with the rest looked up from reference TRBV2 and TRBJ2-3, is EPEVTQTPSHQVTQMGQEVILRCVPISNHLYFYWYRQILGQKVEFLVSFYNNEISEKSEIFDDQFSVERPDGSNFTLKIRSTKLEDSAMYFCASSEGQGSTDTQYFGPGTRLTVL.

This chain connects TRBV4-2 to TRBJ2-5; 11 nucleotides line up with TRBD2. Per germline, CDR1 LGHNA and CDR2 YNFKEQ. CDR3 length: 18 amino acids. J was trimmed by 9 bases and V by 0 bases; bases with no gene match: 15. For the CDR3, the DNA is TGTGCCAGCAGCCAAGATGCAGTCGTAGCGGGAGGGTGGGGGGCCCAGTACTTC. It yields the protein CASSQDAVVAGGWGAQYF.

In its sample, this clone was seen a few times. The chain is built from TRBV13 and TRBJ2-7; D may be TRBD1 (5 bases). The germline gives CDR1 PRHDT, CDR2 FYEKMQ (reference sequence). The CDR3 runs to 12 residues. Trimming took 6 bases from V and 3 from J, leaving 9 bases between them. The CDR3: CASSYDSYEQYF. As DNA, the CDR3 is TGTGCCAGCAGTTACGACAGCTACGAGCAGTACTTC.

This chain uses TRBV28 with TRBJ1-5; 7 nucleotides agree with TRBD1. The CDR3 covers 15 residues. V was clipped by 2 bases and J by 3 bases; unmatched bases: 4. CDR1 is MDHEN and CDR2 is SYDVKM in the germline V gene. The CDR3 sequence is CASSLIGGTNQPQHF. For the CDR3, the DNA is TGTGCCAGCAGTTTAATAGGGGGCACCAATCAGCCCCAGCATTTT.

The gene calls are TRBV10-2 and TRBJ2-5, with 7 bases that match TRBD1. The CDR3 is made up of 16 amino acids. Germline CDR1 is WSHSY and CDR2 is SAAADI. The V gene end was trimmed by 5 bases and the J gene end by 5 bases; junction bases not matched to a gene: 14. In DNA form, the CDR3 reads TGCGCCAGCAGTAATCTAGGGGGCACGCCCAGCGAGACCCAGTACTTC. Translating gives CASSNLGGTPSETQYF.

DNA of the CDR3: TGTGCCTGGAGTGAGGGACTAGCGCTAGGCGGGGAGCAGTTCTTC. It codes for CAWSEGLALGGEQFF. This rearrangement joins TRBV30 to TRBJ2-1; 10 bases line up with TRBD2. CDR3 size: 15 residues. The V gene's germline CDR1 is GTSNPN and CDR2 SVGIG (reference sequence). Trimming removed 1 base from V and 10 bases from J; junction bases left unmatched: 10.

The chain combines TRBV6-2 or TRBV6-3 with TRBJ2-3; 8 bases are a match to TRBD1. Unmatched junction bases numbered 12, after V lost 5 bases and J lost 5 bases. Germline V gene sequence: CDR1 MNHEY, CDR2 SVGEGT. This CDR3 has 16 amino acids. The CDR3 loop reads CASSQVSGGMRDTQYF. In DNA form, the CDR3 reads TGTGCCAGCAGTCAAGTTTCAGGGGGCATGAGAGATACGCAGTATTTT.

The rearrangement links TRBV18 to TRBJ2-1; 11 bases line up with TRBD2. Unmatched junction bases numbered 17, after V lost 2 bases and J lost 5 bases. CDR1 and CDR2 from the germline V gene are KGHSH and LQKENI. The CDR3 runs to 20 residues. The DNA of the CDR3 is TGTGCCAGCTCACCAAAGCCGTTGGTAGCGGGAGGGCCGAGGGACAATGAGCAGTTCTTC. It codes for CASSPKPLVAGGPRDNEQFF.

The V gene is TRBV5-1, the J gene TRBJ1-2; 7 bases match TRBD1. V was pared by 4 bases and J by 4 bases, with 10 bases of the junction left unmatched. CDR1 is SGHRS and CDR2 is YFSETQ in the germline V gene. The CDR3 loop spans 15 amino acids. The CDR3 DNA is TGCGCCAGCAGCCCAAGACAGGGACCAGCCTATGGCTACACCTTC. It encodes CASSPRQGPAYGYTF.

The chain links TRBV10-2 to TRBJ1-4; 10 bases map to TRBD1. CDR1 and CDR2 (germline): WSHSY, SAAADI. Unmatched junction bases numbered 6, after V lost 4 bases and J lost 7 bases. This CDR3 is 15 amino acids long. For the CDR3, the DNA is TGCGCCAGCAGTGGACAGGGGGCGCTTAGTGAAAAACTGTTTTTT. This sequence encodes CASSGQGALSEKLFF.

This clone was seen just once. The chain combines TRBV7-2 with TRBJ1-2; 9 bases line up with TRBD1. The CDR3 spans 15 residues. Germline lookup yields CDR1 SGHTA and CDR2 FQGNSA. Germline trimming cut 1 base from V and 5 bases from J; bases unmatched to any gene: 5. The CDR3 spells CASSLGPGQGYGYTF. As DNA, the CDR3 is TGTGCCAGCAGCTTAGGGCCGGGACAGGGTTATGGCTACACCTTC.

This sequence joins TRBV3-1 (or the pseudogene TRBV3-2) and TRBJ2-3; 8 nucleotides agree with TRBD1. Trimming cost V 7 bases and J 6 bases; bases outside gene matches: 9. Germline CDR1 reads LGHDT; CDR2 reads YNNKEL (reference sequence). This CDR3 spans 14 amino acids. The CDR3: CASTSGQVGDTQYF. In DNA, the CDR3 is TGTGCCAGCACTTCGGGACAGGTCGGGGATACGCAGTATTTT.

This rearrangement joins TRBV5-4 to TRBJ1-2; TRBD1 might be the D (5 bases). The CDR3 extends over 14 amino acids. Germline V gene lookup returns CDR1 SGHNT and CDR2 YYREEE (reference sequence). V was cut by 4 bases and J by 6 bases, with 16 bases left in between. In DNA, the CDR3 is TGTGCCAGCAGCACCGACAGCTATTCAGATGGCTACACCTTC. Amino acid sequence: CASSTDSYSDGYTF.

The sample holds one count of this clone. The V call is TRBV30, the J call TRBJ2-5; perhaps TRBD2 as D (6 bases). There are 12 residues in the CDR3. CDR1 and CDR2 from the germline V gene are GTSNPN and SVGIG (reference sequence). The V and J ends lost 5 bases and 1 base respectively, with 8 bases between them. CDR3 region: CAWGTPQETQYF. The CDR3 coding sequence is TGTGCCTGGGGGACTCCCCAAGAGACCCAGTACTTC.

The rearrangement joins TRBV9 to TRBJ2-1, with 10 bases identical to TRBD2. V lost 0 bases to trimming and J lost 7 bases; unmatched junction nucleotides: 7. The CDR3 spans 16 residues. Germline loops: CDR1 SGDLS, CDR2 YYNGEE. The CDR3 spells CASSVAAGGLGNEQFF. The CDR3, as DNA: TGTGCCAGCAGCGTAGCAGCGGGAGGGCTGGGGAATGAGCAGTTCTTC.

This rearrangement joins TRBV7-9 to TRBJ2-1; 9 bases agree with TRBD2. The CDR3 runs 16 residues. Germline CDR1 reads SEHNR; CDR2 reads FQNEAQ (reference sequence). V lost 9 bases, J lost 8 bases, and 17 bases stayed unmatched. The CDR3, as DNA: TGTGCCAGTCAAAGGACTAGCGCCCCTACCGGGCATGAGCAGTTCTTC. As protein: CASQRTSAPTGHEQFF.

This clone was counted only a few times. The chain joins TRBV30 to TRBJ1-1; TRBD1 agrees at 9 bases. The CDR3 length is 15 residues. J gave up 5 bases and V 0 bases, and 7 bases lay outside the gene matches. Germline values: CDR1 GTSNPN, CDR2 SVGIG (reference sequence). The CDR3 DNA reads TGTGCCTGGAGTGTACTGGGACAGGGTGAGACTGAAGCTTTCTTT. Protein product: CAWSVLGQGETEAFF.

This sequence joins TRBV12-3 or TRBV12-4 and TRBJ1-1, with a possible D match to TRBD1 (5 bases). The CDR3 runs to 13 residues. V lost 2 bases, J lost 6 bases, and 10 bases lay in between. The CDR3 DNA is TGTGCCAGCAGTTTATTTTCGGGGGCTGAAGCTTTCTTT. The encoded protein is CASSLFSGAEAFF.

The chain joins TRBV6-2 or TRBV6-3 to TRBJ2-3; unclear D gene. This CDR3 spans 14 amino acids. Germline assignment: CDR1 MNHEY and CDR2 SVGEGT. Trimming left V 5 bases short and J 7 bases short, with 16 bases between. The chain's CDR3 is CASSRPDSPNTQYF. The DNA for the CDR3 is TGTGCCAGCAGTCGACCTGACTCCCCCAATACGCAGTATTTT.

This clone was recorded a few times. The rearrangement links TRBV4-1 to TRBJ1-2; D gene unclear. The CDR3 has 18 amino acids. CDR1 and CDR2 (germline): MGHRA, YSYEKL. V lost 3 bases, J lost 2 bases, and 22 bases lay in between. The CDR3 spells CASSQPGEALRANYGYTF. CDR3 DNA sequence: TGCGCCAGCAGCCAGCCGGGAGAGGCTTTGCGAGCAAACTATGGCTACACCTTC.

This clone has a single count. The chain recombines TRBV18 with TRBJ2-1, with D possibly TRBD2 on 6 matching bases. The germline V gene has CDR1 KGHSH and CDR2 LQKENI. Deletions cut 3 bases from V and 0 bases from J, with 12 bases between. This CDR3 region has 16 residues. The CDR3 here is CASSPSGTVSYNEQFF. The CDR3 DNA reads as TGTGCCAGCTCACCCAGTGGGACTGTCTCCTACAATGAGCAGTTCTTC.

This clone was seen a handful of times. V and J are TRBV5-1 and TRBJ2-7; D perhaps matches TRBD1 (5 bases). This CDR3 has 15 amino acids. In germline, CDR1 is SGHRS, CDR2 YFSETQ. V dropped 8 bases and J dropped 0 bases, with 18 bases sitting between them. The CDR3 spells CARGSLGLTSYEQYF. The DNA for the CDR3 is TGCGCCAGAGGGTCCTTGGGGCTGACCTCCTACGAGCAGTACTTC.

The V and J genes are TRBV28 and TRBJ2-3; D might be TRBD1 (6 bases). Trimming removed 2 bases from V and 3 bases from J, with 9 bases in between. Germline V gives CDR1 MDHEN, CDR2 SYDVKM. There are 14 residues in the CDR3. This CDR3 is CASSLPQGTDTQYF. The CDR3 DNA sequence: TGTGCCAGCAGTTTACCACAGGGTACAGATACGCAGTATTTT.

This sequence joins TRBV7-3 and TRBJ2-4, with D possibly matching TRBD2 (6 bases). Germline V gives CDR1 SGHTA, CDR2 FQGTGA. Trimming took 4 bases from V and 1 from J, leaving 11 bases between them. This CDR3 comprises 15 residues. CDR3 sequence reads: CASSSGGGAKNIQYF. The CDR3 nucleotides read TGTGCCAGCAGCTCCGGTGGAGGGGCCAAAAACATTCAGTACTTC.